The 26 T cell receptor beta chains below come from one sample, sequenced in a study of blood T cell repertoires in COVID-19. This table comes from immunoSEQ multiplex PCR, and its TCRdb copy is limited to in-frame clones, with some not included. This sample has approximately 17,000 clones, with around 90% found just once. The sequenced sample was peripheral blood. The receptors shown here come from a human donor in a cohort sampled during active COVID-19.

This clone was observed once. The chain couples TRBV7-8 to TRBJ1-1, with 7 bases fitting TRBD1. Losses at the gene ends were 3 bases for V and 2 bases for J; bases not matched to a gene: 6. The germline CDR1 and CDR2 sequences are SGHVS and FQNEAQ. This CDR3 spans 15 amino acids. The CDR3 DNA sequence: TGTGCCAGCAGCTTCTTGTCAGGGGGAAACACTGAAGCTTTCTTT. It specifies CASSFLSGGNTEAFF.

The gene calls are TRBV29-1 and TRBJ2-5; D is possibly TRBD2 (5 bases). Germline loops: CDR1 SQVTM, CDR2 ANQGSEA. V dropped 7 bases and J dropped 1 base, with 25 bases sitting between them. The CDR3 has 17 amino acids. The CDR3 sequence: CSALDPEFGESQETQYF. The CDR3 region has the DNA TGCAGCGCCTTGGATCCCGAATTCGGGGAATCCCAAGAGACCCAGTACTTC.

This clone appeared a single time. This chain connects TRBV6-6 to TRBJ1-1; TRBD1 aligns across 7 bases. The CDR3 length is 15 residues. Unmatched junction bases numbered 9, after V lost 5 bases and J lost 3 bases. The germline CDR1 and CDR2 sequences are MNHNY and SVGAGI (reference sequence). The CDR3 here is CASSLLDRVYTEAFF. CDR3 DNA: TGTGCCAGCAGTCTCCTCGACAGGGTCTACACTGAAGCTTTCTTT.

The chain is built from TRBV4-2 and TRBJ2-5; 9 nucleotides align to TRBD2. Germline CDR1 is LGHNA and CDR2 is YNFKEQ. The CDR3 consists of 15 residues. The ends lost 0 bases at V and 1 base at J; junction bases unmatched: 0. CDR3 amino acids: CASSQERGGQETQYF. The DNA for the CDR3 is TGTGCCAGCAGCCAAGAGCGGGGGGGCCAAGAGACCCAGTACTTC.

This chain connects TRBV5-4 to TRBJ2-7; D gene unclear. From germline, CDR1 is SGHNT and CDR2 YYREEE (reference sequence). CDR3 length: 15 residues. The germline V and J ends were trimmed by 2 bases and 0 bases, with 12 bases remaining between them. As DNA, the CDR3 is TGTGCCAGCAGCTTTCGGCAGGCGAGCTCCTACGAGCAGTACTTC. Encoded protein: CASSFRQASSYEQYF.

V gene TRBV27 combines with J gene TRBJ2-7; 9 nucleotides line up with TRBD1. J was trimmed by 2 bases and V by 7 bases; bases with no gene match: 6. The CDR3 spans 14 residues. The germline V gene encodes CDR1 MNHEY and CDR2 SMNVEV (reference sequence). CDR3 residues: CASTSGTGTYEQYF. The CDR3 DNA reads TGTGCCAGCACCTCCGGGACAGGGACCTACGAGCAGTACTTC.

The rearrangement joins TRBV2 to TRBJ2-1, with 9 bases matching TRBD1. The CDR3 is 14 amino acids. V shed 4 bases, J shed 6 bases, and the junction held 4 bases outside the gene matches. Germline assignment: CDR1 SNHLY and CDR2 FYNNEI. The CDR3 sequence is CASSGETGGNEQFF. The CDR3 DNA sequence: TGTGCCAGCAGTGGGGAGACAGGGGGCAATGAGCAGTTCTTC.

V is TRBV3-1 (or the pseudogene TRBV3-2) and J is TRBJ2-2; no reliable D call. The CDR3 is 15 amino acids. Per germline, CDR1 LGHDT and CDR2 YNNKEL (reference sequence). Trimming removed 4 bases from V and 2 bases from J, with 11 bases in between. The CDR3 loop reads CASSPRGSNTGELFF. For the CDR3, the DNA is TGTGCCAGCAGCCCCCGAGGAAGTAACACCGGGGAGCTGTTTTTT.

V and J are TRBV7-9 and TRBJ2-2; D perhaps matches TRBD1 (6 bases). Germline-derived CDR1 and CDR2 are SEHNR and FQNEAQ (reference sequence). The length of the CDR3 is 17 residues. V lost 0 bases and J 1 base, leaving 12 bases between the germline ends. This CDR3 is CASSLALGTLNTGELFF. As DNA, the CDR3 is TGTGCCAGCAGCTTAGCGCTCGGGACATTGAACACCGGGGAGCTGTTTTTT.

This clone was recorded only once. The chain links TRBV4-1 to TRBJ2-1; 9 bases line up with TRBD2. The CDR3 sequence is 18 residues long. Losses at the gene ends were 0 bases for V and 3 bases for J; bases not matched to a gene: 9. Per the germline V gene, CDR1 is MGHRA and CDR2 is YSYEKL. The CDR3 loop is CASSQDALGGGDYNEQFF. CDR3 coding DNA: TGCGCCAGCAGCCAAGATGCACTTGGCGGGGGGGACTACAATGAGCAGTTCTTC.

This rearrangement joins TRBV19 to TRBJ1-6, with D unresolved. V was cut by 1 base and J by 12 bases, with 13 bases left in between. Germline CDR1 is LNHDA and CDR2 is SQIVND (reference sequence). The CDR3 runs to 14 residues. The CDR3, as DNA: TGTGCCAGTAGTATAGTCGGTCGAGAGGGACCCCTCCACTTT. This translates into CASSIVGREGPLHF. The variable domain in full, with the rest retrieved from reference TRBV19 and TRBJ1-6, is DGGITQSPKYLFRKEGQNVTLSCEQNLNHDAMYWYRQDPGQGLRLIYYSQIVNDFQKGDIAEGYSVSREKKESFPLTVTSAQKNPTAFYLCASSIVGREGPLHFGNGTRLTVT.

V is TRBV5-5 and J is TRBJ2-3; TRBD2 agrees at 15 bases. Germline-derived CDR1 and CDR2 are SGHKS and YYEKEE (reference sequence). The CDR3 covers 19 residues. The V and J ends lost 4 bases and 1 base, in that order; junction bases with no gene match: 10. CDR3 sequence (DNA): TGTGCCAGCAGCAGAGCCGGGACTAGCGGGGGGAGAGGCACAGATACGCAGTATTTT. It yields the protein CASSRAGTSGGRGTDTQYF. The variable domain in full, completed from reference TRBV5-5 and TRBJ2-3, reads DAGVTQSPTHLIKTRGQQVTLRCSPISGHKSVSWYQQVLGQGPQFIFQYYEKEERGRGNFPDRFSARQFPNYSSELNVNALLLGDSALYLCASSRAGTSGGRGTDTQYFGPGTRLTVL.

This clone was observed a few times. The CDR3, as DNA: TGTGCCAGCAGCGACCGGGACAGAGGTTCACCCCTCCACTTT. It translates to CASSDRDRGSPLHF. The rearrangement joins TRBV9 to TRBJ1-6, with 7 bases identical to TRBD1. The trim removed 3 bases at V and 9 bases at J, leaving 6 bases unmatched. Per the germline V gene, CDR1 is SGDLS and CDR2 is YYNGEE. This CDR3 comprises 14 residues.

The V and J genes are TRBV7-9 and TRBJ1-1; 12 bases are a match to TRBD1. Germline trimming cut 2 bases from V and 10 bases from J; bases unmatched to any gene: 11. Germline assignment: CDR1 SEHNR and CDR2 FQNEAQ (reference sequence). The CDR3 covers 16 residues. The CDR3 coding sequence is TGTGCCAGCAGCTTATACGGGACAGGGGGCCAGCTGGGAGCTTTCTTT. It specifies CASSLYGTGGQLGAFF.

This clone showed up just a few times. This chain links TRBV27 with TRBJ1-1; 8 bases are a match to TRBD1. The ends lost 5 bases at V and 3 bases at J; junction bases unmatched: 11. Looked up from germline, CDR1 is MNHEY and CDR2 is SMNVEV (reference sequence). The CDR3 length is 16 residues. CDR3 amino acids: CASSGRTGLLDTEAFF. The DNA of the CDR3 is TGTGCCAGCAGTGGCCGGACAGGGCTCTTGGACACTGAAGCTTTCTTT.

The chain links TRBV5-5 to TRBJ2-7, with D possibly matching TRBD1 (5 bases). The V and J ends lost 0 bases and 1 base respectively, with 5 bases between them. The CDR3 sequence is 13 residues long. The germline V gene encodes CDR1 SGHKS and CDR2 YYEKEE (reference sequence). DNA for the CDR3: TGTGCCAGCAGCTTGGGACAGTCCTACGAGCAGTACTTC. Translation: CASSLGQSYEQYF.

The table lists this clone with a count of one. The chain recombines TRBV7-2 with TRBJ1-2; 8 bases agree with TRBD1. The germline V gene encodes CDR1 SGHTA and CDR2 FQGNSA. The CDR3 contains 14 residues. V was pared by 8 bases and J by 4 bases, with 9 bases of the junction left unmatched. CDR3 in DNA: TGTGCCAGCGCTGGCGGACAGGGCGTCTATGGCTACACCTTC. Amino acids: CASAGGQGVYGYTF.

The chain joins TRBV10-1 to TRBJ2-5; 13 nucleotides match TRBD2. Trimming took 6 bases from V and 1 from J; bases not matched to a gene: 2. The CDR3 is 15 amino acids. Germline V CDR1 and CDR2: WNHNN, SYGVQD (reference sequence). CDR3 nucleotides: TGCGCCAGCAGGCGGACTAGCGGGGGCCAAGAGACCCAGTACTTC. Protein product: CASRRTSGGQETQYF.

J is TRBJ2-1 and V is TRBV5-5; D might be TRBD1 (6 bases). The CDR3 runs to 16 residues. Germline V gene lookup returns CDR1 SGHKS and CDR2 YYEKEE (reference sequence). Trimming removed 5 bases at V and 0 bases at J, with 15 bases between. CDR3 in amino acids: CASSTLGGDSYNEQFF. CDR3 sequence (DNA): TGTGCCAGCAGTACCCTAGGGGGTGACTCCTACAATGAGCAGTTCTTC.

The chain links TRBV4-1 to TRBJ1-4; possibly TRBD1 for D (5 bases). The CDR3 is 15 residues long. Germline V gene sequence: CDR1 MGHRA, CDR2 YSYEKL. Deletions cut 2 bases from V and 8 bases from J, with 15 bases between. The CDR3 DNA reads as TGCGCCAGCAGCCAACCATCAGGGCTGGAGGAAAAACTGTTTTTT. The encoded protein is CASSQPSGLEEKLFF.

The chain combines TRBV11-2 with TRBJ2-1, with D unresolved. This CDR3 spans 13 amino acids. V lost 7 bases and J lost 0, with 7 bases in between. Germline CDR1 SGHAT, CDR2 FQNNGV. The CDR3 reads CASTSGSYNEQFF. The CDR3 coding sequence is TGTGCCAGCACCTCGGGCTCCTACAATGAGCAGTTCTTC.

This clone was seen a few times. Written as DNA, the CDR3 is TGTGCCATCAGGCGGGGGCAGCCTCCCTTCACAGATACGCAGTATTTT. Protein: CAIRRGQPPFTDTQYF. This chain joins TRBV10-3 and TRBJ2-3, with D perhaps matching TRBD2 (7 bases). CDR3 length: 16 residues. V lost 6 bases and J 2 bases, leaving 18 bases between the germline ends. The germline V gene encodes CDR1 ENHRY and CDR2 SYGVKD.

This chain connects TRBV30 to TRBJ2-1; 13 bases align to TRBD2. Germline values: CDR1 GTSNPN, CDR2 SVGIG (reference sequence). This CDR3 comprises 17 residues. J was trimmed by 1 base and V by 0 bases; bases with no gene match: 3. The CDR3 DNA is TGTGCCTGGAGTGTAACTAGCGGGGGGGGGTCCTACAATGAGCAGTTCTTC. It translates to CAWSVTSGGGSYNEQFF.

The V and J genes are TRBV3-1 (or the pseudogene TRBV3-2) and TRBJ2-1; 10 nucleotides line up with TRBD2. V lost 4 bases, J lost 4 bases, and 7 bases stayed unmatched. This CDR3 spans 16 amino acids. The V gene's germline CDR1 is LGHDT and CDR2 YNNKEL (reference sequence). The CDR3 DNA reads TGTGCCAGCAGCCTCCTTAGCGGGGGGAAATACAATGAGCAGTTCTTC. This codes for CASSLLSGGKYNEQFF.

The genes are TRBV9 and TRBJ2-3; possible D gene TRBD2, 5 bases. The V end was cut by 7 bases, the J end by 4 bases, with 22 bases between. Germline lookup yields CDR1 SGDLS and CDR2 YYNGEE. This CDR3 has 16 residues. This chain's CDR3 is CASFSPTQRRSDTQYF. The CDR3 DNA is TGTGCCAGCTTCTCCCCTACCCAGCGGAGGTCAGATACGCAGTATTTT.

The genes are TRBV7-2 and TRBJ1-2, with D possibly being TRBD1 (6 bases). This CDR3 has 13 amino acids. V was shortened by 4 bases and J by 4 bases, with 10 bases between the two germline ends. CDR1 is SGHTA, CDR2 FQGNSA, per germline. CDR3 sequence (DNA): TGTGCCAGCAGCTACGACAGGCCCTATGGCTACACCTTC. It is translated as CASSYDRPYGYTF. The complete variable domain, with remaining parts taken from reference TRBV7-2 and TRBJ1-2, reads GAGVSQSPSNKVTEKGKDVELRCDPISGHTALYWYRQSLGQGLEFLIYFQGNSAPDKSGLPSDRFSAERTGGSVSTLTIQRTQQEDSAVYLCASSYDRPYGYTFGSGTRLTVV.